This T cell receptor beta chain was recovered during a study of technical replicates of blood from a few donors. The ends were cut back, 3 bases at V and 9 bases at J, with 3 bases in the middle. The CDR3 consists of 9 residues. CDR1 is DFQATT and CDR2 is SNEGSKA in the germline V gene (reference sequence). Produced via immunoSEQ multiplex PCR; TCRdb's table is partial and in-frame only. Of about 76,000 clones listed, 85% to 95% are singletons. This chain connects TRBV20-1 to TRBJ2-1, with D unresolved. Material: T cells isolated from PBMCs. The clonotype originates from a human donor in good health. The CDR3 coding sequence is TGCAGTGCTAGTATTGAGCAGTTCTTC. Its translation is CSASIEQFF.